A selection of T cell receptor beta chains follows, all from one sample in a study of cytomegalovirus exposure and HLA in healthy donors. The method was immunoSEQ multiplex PCR; TCRdb's version includes in-frame clones alone and lacks a portion of them. The sample contains roughly 150,000 clones, roughly nine tenths of which appear only once. Sequenced input: PBMCs. The origin of the receptors is a woman under 40 in good health and CMV-seronegative. Both conserved end residues are part of each CDR3. D genes are given only for firm matches. Size is omitted from some rows. Given values are once, few, many or a class for expanded clones.

NA TRBJ1-1 NA TRBV30 TGTGCCTGGAGCCCGGACGCGAACACTGAAGCTTTCTTT CAWSPDANTEAFF
NA TRBJ1-1 NA TRBV5-1 TGCGCCAGCAGCTTGGAGAGGGCCACTGAAGCTTTCTTT CASSLERATEAFF
TRBD2 TRBJ2-7 NA TRBV5-1 TGCGCCAGCAGCAGGGGACTAGCGTCCGAGCAGTACTTC CASSRGLASEQYF
NA TRBJ2-7 NA TRBV29-1 TGCAGCGTTGTGAGTACTCTAGCTGCTAACTCCTACGAGCAGTACTTC CSVVSTLAANSYEQYF
TRBD2 TRBJ2-5 NA TRBV5-4 TGTGCCAGCAGCTCCCCGGGACTAGCGGGAGTAACAGAGACCCAGTACTTC CASSSPGLAGVTETQYF
TRBD1 TRBJ2-1 NA TRBV27 TGTGCCAGCGGGGCCCGAGGGACAGGGAAGGCCAATGAGCAGTTCTTC CASGARGTGKANEQFF
NA TRBJ2-1 NA TRBV7-6 TGTGCCAGCAGCTTACGGGGCTCCTACAATGAGCAGTTCTTC CASSLRGSYNEQFF
NA TRBJ2-7 NA TRBV4-2 TGTGCCAGCAGAAGGGACGAGGCCTCCTACGAGCAGTACTTC CASRRDEASYEQYF
NA TRBJ2-3 NA TRBV10-3 TGTGCCATCAGCCAACAGTCAGATACGCAGTATTTT CAISQQSDTQYF
TRBD2 TRBJ2-1 NA TRBV6-1 TGTGCCAGCAGTGAGTTCGAACTAGCGGATAACAATGAGCAGTTCTTC CASSEFELADNNEQFF
NA TRBJ2-4 NA TRBV6-5 TGTGCCAGCAGTAAAGACCGGGACGGCAAAAACATTCAGTACTTC CASSKDRDGKNIQYF
TRBD1 TRBJ2-5 NA TRBV29-1 TGCAGCGTTGAAGCCAGGGGGATGGCAGAGACCCAGTACTTC CSVEARGMAETQYF
TRBD2 TRBJ2-1 NA TRBV7-2 TGTGCCAGCAGCCAGGGACTAGCGGGCTACAATGAGCAGTTCTTC CASSQGLAGYNEQFF
NA TRBJ2-3 once TRBV11-3 TGTGCCAGCAGCTTAGAGGGAGGCCCACAGGATACGCAGTATTTT CASSLEGGPQDTQYF
TRBD1 TRBJ2-7 NA TRBV14 TGTGCCAGCAGTCTGAGGGGACAGGGCACCGACGAGCAGTACTTC CASSLRGQGTDEQYF
NA TRBJ2-2 NA TRBV4-1 TGCGCCAGCAGCCAAGACGCTCGGGGCGGGGAGCTGTTTTTT CASSQDARGGELFF
NA TRBJ1-4 NA TRBV2 TGTGCCAGCAGTGATTCAGGGGCCATAGCTAATGAAAAACTGTTTTTT CASSDSGAIANEKLFF
NA TRBJ2-3 NA TRBV11-1 TGTGCCAGCAGCTTAGCTGGTCTCTGGGGGGTTAGCACAGATACGCAGTATTTT CASSLAGLWGVSTDTQYF